These 15 T cell receptor beta chains were sequenced from one sample in a study of OX40 agonist ivuxolimab in advanced cancers. TCRdb's copy holds only in-frame clones and misses some; the assay was immunoSEQ multiplex PCR. Of under 45,000 clones detected, around four fifths appear once; the ten largest clones hold about two fifths. The specimen comprised CD4+ or CD8+ T cells sorted from blood, sampled in a trial of the OX40 agonist ivuxolimab. Receptor source: an adult with an advanced solid tumor such as melanoma, head and neck, liver or kidney cancer.

The chain recombines TRBV2 with TRBJ1-4, with 10 bases that match TRBD1. V dropped 6 bases and J dropped 10; count of bases not matched to a gene: 8. Germline loops: CDR1 SNHLY, CDR2 FYNNEI. The CDR3 length is 14 residues. The CDR3, as DNA: TGTGCCAGCAGCGCCGACAGGGGGCGCGGAAAACTGTTTTTT. Translated: CASSADRGRGKLFF.

The chain joins TRBV6-5 to TRBJ2-2, with D perhaps matching TRBD2 (6 bases). Trimming removed 10 bases from V and 6 bases from J, with 9 bases in between. The CDR3 covers 11 residues. CDR1 is MNHEY and CDR2 is SVGAGI in the germline V gene. This chain's CDR3 is CATAGSGELFF. CDR3 in DNA: TGTGCCACCGCGGGGTCCGGGGAGCTGTTTTTT.

The chain joins TRBV13 to TRBJ2-2; 7 bases agree with TRBD2. The ends lost 5 bases at V and 5 bases at J; junction bases unmatched: 14. The CDR3 covers 17 residues. The germline V gene has CDR1 PRHDT and CDR2 FYEKMQ (reference sequence). The CDR3 nucleotides are TGTGCCAGCAGCGTCGCCCGGGGAGGGTTGAAAACCGGGGAGCTGTTTTTT. This translates into CASSVARGGLKTGELFF.

The CDR3 DNA follows: TGCGCCAGCAGTGACTCGACAGGGGCGGGGGCCTACGAGCAGTACTTC. This gives the protein CASSDSTGAGAYEQYF. V and J are TRBV10-1 and TRBJ2-7; TRBD1 might be the D (8 bases). The CDR3 sequence is 16 residues long. Between the trimmed V and J ends, which lost 3 bases and 2 bases, there was a span of 17 bases. The germline CDR1 and CDR2 sequences are WNHNN and SYGVQD (reference sequence).

The rearrangement joins TRBV5-6 to TRBJ1-2; 10 positions match TRBD1. The CDR3 totals 14 residues. With V trimmed by 6 bases and J by 4 bases, 6 bases remained unmatched. Germline V gene lookup returns CDR1 SGHDT and CDR2 YYEEEE. CDR3 nucleotides: TGTGCCAGCAACGAAGGACAGGGGGGCTATGGCTACACCTTC. Protein product: CASNEGQGGYGYTF.

This clone was counted a single time. V gene TRBV14 combines with J gene TRBJ2-3; D is uncertain. The V and J ends lost 4 bases and 3 bases respectively, with 5 bases between them. Germline values: CDR1 SGHDN, CDR2 FVKESK. There are 12 residues in the CDR3. The chain's CDR3 is CASSPSTDTQYF. The CDR3 DNA is TGTGCCAGCAGCCCCTCGACAGATACGCAGTATTTT.

This clone turned up a few times. The chain employs TRBV9 and TRBJ1-1; 8 bases are shared with TRBD1. V gave up 4 bases and J gave up 8 bases; unmatched junction bases: 10. From germline, CDR1 is SGDLS and CDR2 YYNGEE. The CDR3 length is 14 residues. CDR3 protein: CASSLGTGLKEAFF. The CDR3 DNA sequence: TGTGCCAGCAGCCTAGGGACAGGACTAAAAGAAGCTTTCTTT.

This chain links TRBV9 with TRBJ1-5, with D maybe TRBD1 (6 bases). Looked up from germline, CDR1 is SGDLS and CDR2 is YYNGEE. The CDR3 totals 15 residues. Trimming cost V 3 bases and J 0 bases, with 10 bases left between them. Written as DNA, the CDR3 is TGTGCCAGCAGCGCGACAGGAGATAGCAATCAGCCCCAGCATTTT. It is translated as CASSATGDSNQPQHF.

The V and J genes are TRBV7-9 and TRBJ1-6; TRBD1 agrees at 7 bases. The ends lost 4 bases at V and 7 bases at J; junction bases unmatched: 13. Per the germline V gene, CDR1 is SEHNR and CDR2 is FQNEAQ (reference sequence). CDR3 size: 17 residues. CDR3 protein: CASSSSGLEGANSPLHF. CDR3 sequence (DNA): TGTGCCAGCAGCTCAAGCGGTTTGGAGGGGGCGAATTCACCCCTCCACTTT.

This clone is a singleton in its sample. The rearrangement uses TRBV6-1 and TRBJ1-5, with 10 positions matching TRBD1. Germline CDR1 and CDR2: MNHNS and SASEGT. This CDR3 comprises 15 residues. J gave up 1 base and V 7 bases, and 4 bases lay outside the gene matches. The CDR3 DNA reads as TGTGCCAGCAATAGACAGGGGGCGAGCAATCAGCCCCAGCATTTT. This encodes CASNRQGASNQPQHF.

This chain links TRBV6-6 with TRBJ2-1, with 8 bases matching TRBD1. J lost 1 base, V lost 7 bases, and 3 bases had no gene match. Germline-derived CDR1 and CDR2 are MNHNY and SVGAGI (reference sequence). This CDR3 is 14 amino acids long. CDR3 protein: CASTGGISYNEQFF. The CDR3 coding sequence is TGTGCCAGCACAGGGGGCATTTCCTACAATGAGCAGTTCTTC.

The chain carries TRBV7-9 and TRBJ2-2, with TRBD1 matching 9 bases. In germline, CDR1 is SEHNR, CDR2 FQNEAQ (reference sequence). The CDR3 spans 15 residues. The trim removed 5 bases at V and 4 bases at J, leaving 5 bases unmatched. CDR3 loop: CASSTQGAGTGELFF. CDR3 nucleotide sequence: TGTGCCAGCAGCACACAGGGGGCGGGCACCGGGGAGCTGTTTTTT.

This clone occurred once. V and J are TRBV9 and TRBJ2-2; 10 bases fit TRBD2. With 4 bases clipped from V and 6 bases from J, the junction kept 15 bases outside the gene matches. CDR3 length: 18 amino acids. The germline V gene has CDR1 SGDLS and CDR2 YYNGEE. DNA of the CDR3: TGTGCCAGCAGCCCGGGGGGGGTAGCGGGAGGTGGATCCGGGGAGCTGTTTTTT. Its protein product is CASSPGGVAGGGSGELFF.

The V gene is TRBV25-1, the J gene TRBJ2-7, with a possible D match to TRBD2 (6 bases). Trimming took off 8 bases at V and 5 bases at J, with 16 bases between the two ends. Germline V gives CDR1 MGHDK, CDR2 SYGVNS. This CDR3 region has 13 residues. Here the CDR3 DNA reads TGTGCCAGCTCCCATGGGGGGTCCCACGAGCAGTACTTC. Amino acid sequence: CASSHGGSHEQYF.

The chain is built from TRBV6-6 and TRBJ2-7; TRBD1 agrees at 12 bases. CDR3 length equals 15 residues. The junction had 6 bases not matched to a gene; V was cut back by 5 bases and J by 4 bases. CDR1 and CDR2 from the germline V gene are MNHNY and SVGAGI (reference sequence). CDR3 in DNA: TGTGCCAGCAGTGACGGGACAGGGGGCAGGTACGAGCAGTACTTC. Translating gives CASSDGTGGRYEQYF.